Shown below are 15 T cell receptor beta chains from a single sample sequenced in a study of T cell changes during pregnancy in multiple sclerosis. Generated by immunoSEQ multiplex PCR, the TCRdb table keeps only in-frame clones and is missing some. The table has approximately 70,000 clones, about 91% seen once. The source was peripheral blood, collected in the first trimester of pregnancy. These receptors originate from a female donor with multiple sclerosis, enrolled in a pregnancy study.

CDR3 protein: CASSQHRTGGYGNQPQHF. In DNA, the CDR3 is TGTGCCAGCAGTCAACACCGGACCGGGGGGTATGGCAATCAGCCCCAGCATTTT. The chain has TRBV27 and TRBJ1-5; the D gene is possibly TRBD1 (5 bases). The CDR3 length is 18 residues. Trimming cost V 5 bases and J 2 bases, with 22 bases left between them. Germline V gene sequence: CDR1 MNHEY, CDR2 SMNVEV (reference sequence).

The CDR3 sequence is CASSLAGRGNTIYF. CDR3 sequence (DNA): TGCGCCAGCAGCTTGGCAGGGAGGGGAAACACCATATATTTT. The chain uses TRBV5-1 and TRBJ1-3; D is perhaps TRBD1 (5 bases). The CDR3 runs to 14 residues. The V and J ends lost 0 bases and 4 bases respectively, with 8 bases between them. In germline, CDR1 is SGHRS, CDR2 YFSETQ.

This sequence joins TRBV19 and TRBJ1-2; D gene unclear. The V end lost 6 bases, the J end lost 3 bases, and 14 bases lay between the germline ends. This CDR3 is built from 14 residues. The V gene's germline CDR1 is LNHDA and CDR2 SQIVND (reference sequence). CDR3 region: CASRRRSDDYGYTF. The CDR3 DNA is TGTGCCAGTAGGCGGCGGAGCGACGACTATGGCTACACCTTC.

The rearrangement uses TRBV7-6 and TRBJ2-3; D not resolved. Germline CDR1 and CDR2: SGHVS and FNYEAQ. Trimming shortened V by 1 base and J by 2 bases, and 4 bases separated the two germline ends. The CDR3 has 13 amino acids. CDR3 in amino acids: CASSLVHTDTQYF. CDR3 nucleotide sequence: TGTGCCAGCAGCTTAGTCCACACAGATACGCAGTATTTT.

This chain connects TRBV2 to TRBJ2-2; 10 nucleotides agree with TRBD2. The trim removed 6 bases at V and 2 bases at J, leaving 12 bases unmatched. The germline V gene encodes CDR1 SNHLY and CDR2 FYNNEI. The CDR3 loop spans 18 amino acids. CDR3 DNA: TGTGCCAGCAGGGGACGCCGAGCGGGGGGGCCCAACACCGGGGAGCTGTTTTTT. Amino acids: CASRGRRAGGPNTGELFF.

This chain links TRBV28 with TRBJ2-3; D perhaps matches TRBD1 (5 bases). This CDR3 is 14 amino acids long. Deletions cut 3 bases from V and 3 bases from J, with 10 bases between. From germline, CDR1 is MDHEN and CDR2 SYDVKM. CDR3 amino acids: CASSFIKGTDTQYF. CDR3 nucleotide sequence: TGTGCCAGCAGTTTCATCAAGGGGACAGATACGCAGTATTTT.

The CDR3 DNA is TGCGCCAGCAGCCAGCACATAACAACAGGTGCGGCACCCCTCCACTTT. Its protein is CASSQHITTGAAPLHF. The genes are TRBV4-1 and TRBJ1-6; possible D gene TRBD1, 5 bases. Deletions cut 3 bases from V and 11 bases from J, with 20 bases between. The CDR3 is made up of 16 amino acids. Per the germline V gene, CDR1 is MGHRA and CDR2 is YSYEKL.

This chain connects TRBV9 to TRBJ2-1; 10 bases are shared with TRBD2. The CDR3 consists of 14 residues. The V segment lost 6 bases and the J segment 10 bases; nucleotides outside the gene matches: 10. CDR1 SGDLS and CDR2 YYNGEE come from the germline V gene. The CDR3, as DNA: TGTGCCAGCAACTCGAGAGCGGGAGGGTACGAGCAGTTCTTC. Amino acids: CASNSRAGGYEQFF.

The chain combines TRBV6-1 with TRBJ2-5; D possibly corresponds to TRBD2 (5 bases). The CDR3 has 13 amino acids. Germline CDR1 and CDR2: MNHNS and SASEGT. The germline V and J ends were trimmed by 3 bases and 5 bases, with 10 bases remaining between them. The CDR3 spells CASSDEGLETQYF. CDR3 bases: TGTGCCAGCAGTGATGAGGGATTGGAGACCCAGTACTTC.

J is TRBJ1-2 and V is TRBV18; 7 positions match TRBD1. CDR3 length equals 15 residues. Germline assignment: CDR1 KGHSH and CDR2 LQKENI. V was pared by 1 base and J by 4 bases, with 6 bases of the junction left unmatched. CDR3 in amino acids: CASSPQEGGGYGYTF. In nucleotides, the CDR3 is TGTGCCAGCTCACCACAGGAAGGGGGCGGCTATGGCTACACCTTC.

This chain uses TRBV12-5 with TRBJ2-1; 10 bases line up with TRBD2. The CDR3 is 18 amino acids. V shed 4 bases and J 1 base; nucleotides not matched to a gene: 10. Looked up from germline, CDR1 is LGHNT and CDR2 is FRNRAP. CDR3 sequence (DNA): TGTGCTAGTGGTTCCTCACCGACTAGCGGGTTATCCTACAATGAGCAGTTCTTC. Translated: CASGSSPTSGLSYNEQFF.

The chain employs TRBV7-8 and TRBJ2-1, with 12 bases aligning to TRBD2. The J segment lost 12 bases and the V segment lost 5 bases, leaving 5 bases of the junction unmatched. The CDR3 spans 13 residues. Germline CDR1 is SGHVS and CDR2 is FQNEAQ. The CDR3 DNA reads as TGTGCCAGCAGCCAGGAGACTAGCGGGAGGCAGTTCTTC. Translating gives CASSQETSGRQFF.

The gene calls are TRBV5-1 and TRBJ2-5; TRBD1 matches 10 bases. Germline lookup yields CDR1 SGHRS and CDR2 YFSETQ. After removal of 1 base from V and 4 bases from J, the junction contained 10 bases not matched to a gene. The CDR3 covers 17 residues. The CDR3 bases are TGCGCCAGCAGCTTGTGGGACAGGGGTGGGCTAAGAGAGACCCAGTACTTC. Its protein product is CASSLWDRGGLRETQYF.

Remarks on this clone: Other DNA sequences in this sample translate to the same CDR3. The V and J genes are TRBV6-1 and TRBJ2-3; 15 bases agree with TRBD2. This CDR3 comprises 15 residues. Germline-derived CDR1 and CDR2 are MNHNS and SASEGT. The junction had 0 bases not matched to a gene; V was cut back by 4 bases and J by 4 bases. The CDR3 bases are TGTGCCAGCAGTGGGACTAGCGGGGGGGCAGATACGCAGTATTTT. It is translated as CASSGTSGGADTQYF.

The chain has TRBV6-5 and TRBJ1-2; the D is unclear. Per the germline V gene, CDR1 is MNHEY and CDR2 is SVGAGI. V lost 2 bases and J 0 bases, leaving 7 bases between the germline ends. The CDR3 runs to 14 residues. The CDR3 bases are TGTGCCAGCAGTTACGGGAGAGCTAACTATGGCTACACCTTC. It specifies CASSYGRANYGYTF.